This entry describes one T cell receptor beta chain. These data are taken from a study of blood T cell repertoires in COVID-19. The overall study: The analysed material was cDNA or gDNA that came from T cells, B-cell-depleted T cells, or PBMCs.

TCRdb keeps only in-frame clones here, not all; method: immunoSEQ multiplex PCR. The sample lists about 73,000 clones; 65% to 90% were seen once. The V gene end was trimmed by 5 bases and the J gene end by 9 bases; junction bases not matched to a gene: 5. The CDR3 contains 14 residues. Germline CDR1 and CDR2: LGHDT and YNNKEL (reference sequence). The sequencing input was peripheral blood. This clonotype was sampled from a woman aged 55-70 years with acute or convalescent COVID-19. This chain uses TRBV3-1 (or the pseudogene TRBV3-2) with TRBJ1-6, with 9 bases aligning to TRBD1. CDR3 DNA sequence: TGTGCCAGCAGCTGGACAGGGGCTGGTTCACCCCTCCACTTT. The encoded protein is CASSWTGAGSPLHF.